Presented here are 5 T cell receptor beta chains from one specimen sequenced in a study of cytomegalovirus exposure and HLA in healthy donors. Primers included in the PCR were 60 Vbeta and 13 Jbeta primers. The data were produced by immunoSEQ multiplex PCR, yet TCRdb's version contains in-frame clones alone and is incomplete. The table shows approximately 120,000 clones, with over 65% occurring only once. The specimen sequenced was PBMCs. The receptors originated from a man aged 25-45 years in good health and CMV-seropositive.

This sequence joins TRBV4-2 and TRBJ1-3; 8 positions agree with TRBD1. Germline CDR1 and CDR2: LGHNA and YNFKEQ. V dropped 0 bases and J dropped 5; count of bases not matched to a gene: 6. CDR3 length: 16 amino acids. The CDR3 is CASSQESTGGRNTIYF. CDR3 DNA sequence: TGTGCCAGCAGCCAAGAGAGCACAGGGGGTAGAAACACCATATATTTT.

This rearrangement joins TRBV19 to TRBJ1-5; D might be TRBD1 (6 bases). Between the trimmed V and J ends, which lost 1 base and 4 bases, there was a span of 11 bases. The CDR3 runs to 15 residues. Germline V lookup: CDR1 LNHDA, CDR2 SQIVND (reference sequence). The CDR3 DNA is TGTGCCAGTAGTATAGCCAGGGGCGCGAATCAGCCCCAGCATTTT. As protein: CASSIARGANQPQHF.

The chain uses TRBV19 and TRBJ1-1; tentative D call: TRBD1 (6 bases). The CDR3 is 15 residues long. Germline CDR1 and CDR2: LNHDA and SQIVND (reference sequence). V lost 5 bases and J 3 bases, leaving 16 bases between the germline ends. In DNA, the CDR3 is TGTGCCAGTAGTCTTTCGGGGGCGGGAGACACTGAAGCTTTCTTT. Translated, it gives CASSLSGAGDTEAFF.

This clone was seen once. CDR3 nucleotides: TGCGCCAGCAGCTTGGCCCCGGACCTGGCTTCGGTCAGGGGCTACGAGCAGTACTTC. Residues: CASSLAPDLASVRGYEQYF. The chain uses TRBV5-1 and TRBJ2-7; possibly TRBD1 for D (6 bases). The CDR3 covers 19 residues. CDR1 and CDR2 (germline): SGHRS, YFSETQ. V was clipped by 0 bases and J by 3 bases, with 25 bases between them.

Here the CDR3 DNA reads TGCGCCAGCAGGGTAGCGGAAAACATTCAGTACTTC. This encodes CASRVAENIQYF. The chain is built from TRBV5-1 and TRBJ2-4, with D possibly TRBD2 on 6 matching bases. V was pared by 5 bases and J by 5 bases, with 8 bases between. The CDR3 has 12 amino acids. Germline V lookup: CDR1 SGHRS, CDR2 YFSETQ.